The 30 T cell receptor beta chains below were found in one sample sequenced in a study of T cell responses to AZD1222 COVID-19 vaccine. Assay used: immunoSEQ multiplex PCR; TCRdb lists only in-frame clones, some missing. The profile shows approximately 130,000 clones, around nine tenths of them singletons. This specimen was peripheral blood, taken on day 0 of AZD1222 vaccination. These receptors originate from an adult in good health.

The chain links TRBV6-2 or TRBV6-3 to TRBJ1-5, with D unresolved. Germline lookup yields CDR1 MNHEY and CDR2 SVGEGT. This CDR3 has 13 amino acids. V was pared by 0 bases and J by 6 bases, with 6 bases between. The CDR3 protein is CASSYSWGQPQHF. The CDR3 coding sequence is TGTGCCAGCAGTTACTCTTGGGGTCAGCCCCAGCATTTT.

Here the CDR3 reads CASSPLAGGVEQFF. Written as DNA, the CDR3 is TGTGCCAGCAGCCCTCTAGCGGGAGGAGTTGAGCAGTTCTTC. The chain has TRBV7-2 and TRBJ2-1, with 11 bases lining up with TRBD2. This CDR3 has 14 amino acids. The J segment lost 9 bases and the V segment lost 5 bases, leaving 6 bases of the junction unmatched. Germline V gives CDR1 SGHTA, CDR2 FQGNSA.

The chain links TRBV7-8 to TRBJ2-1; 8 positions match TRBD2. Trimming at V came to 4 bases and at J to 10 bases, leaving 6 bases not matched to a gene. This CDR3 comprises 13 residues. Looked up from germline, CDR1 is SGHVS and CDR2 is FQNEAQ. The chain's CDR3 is CASSSRLAHEQFF. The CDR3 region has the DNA TGTGCCAGCAGCTCTAGACTAGCGCACGAGCAGTTCTTC.

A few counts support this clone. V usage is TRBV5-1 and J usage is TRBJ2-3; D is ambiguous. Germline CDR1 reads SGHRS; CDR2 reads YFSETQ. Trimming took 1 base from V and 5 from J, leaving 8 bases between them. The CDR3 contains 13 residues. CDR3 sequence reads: CASSLRLGDTQYF. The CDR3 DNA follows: TGCGCCAGCAGCTTGCGCTTGGGAGATACGCAGTATTTT.

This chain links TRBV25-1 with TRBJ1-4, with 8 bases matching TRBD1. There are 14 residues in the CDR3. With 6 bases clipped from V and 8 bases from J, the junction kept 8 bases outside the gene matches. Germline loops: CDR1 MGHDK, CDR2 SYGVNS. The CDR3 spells CASSAAQGAEKLFF. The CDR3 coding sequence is TGTGCCAGCAGCGCCGCCCAGGGGGCGGAAAAACTGTTTTTT. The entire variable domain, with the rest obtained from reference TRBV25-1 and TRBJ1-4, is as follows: EADIYQTPRYLVIGTGKKITLECSQTMGHDKMYWYQQDPGMELHLIHYSYGVNSTEKGDLSSESTVSRIRTEHFPLTLESARPSHTSQYLCASSAAQGAEKLFFGSGTQLSVL.

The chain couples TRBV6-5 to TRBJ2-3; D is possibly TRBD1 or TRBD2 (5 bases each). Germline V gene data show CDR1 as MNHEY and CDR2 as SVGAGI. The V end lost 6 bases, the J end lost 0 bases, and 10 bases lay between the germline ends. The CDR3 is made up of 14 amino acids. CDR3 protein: CASSDGDSTDTQYF. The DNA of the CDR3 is TGTGCCAGCAGCGATGGGGACAGCACAGATACGCAGTATTTT.

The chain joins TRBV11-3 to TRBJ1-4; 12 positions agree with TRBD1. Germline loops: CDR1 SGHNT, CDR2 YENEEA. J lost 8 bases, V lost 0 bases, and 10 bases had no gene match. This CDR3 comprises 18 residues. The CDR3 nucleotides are TGTGCCAGCAGCTTAGAATGTGGGACAGGGGGCGTCGGCGAAAAACTGTTTTTT. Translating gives CASSLECGTGGVGEKLFF.

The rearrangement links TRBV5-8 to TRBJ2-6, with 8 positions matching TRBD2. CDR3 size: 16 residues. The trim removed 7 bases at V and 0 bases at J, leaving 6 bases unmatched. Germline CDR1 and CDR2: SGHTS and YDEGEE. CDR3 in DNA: TGTGCCAGCCGTCTAGCGGGCCTCTCTGGGGCCAACGTCCTGACTTTC. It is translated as CASRLAGLSGANVLTF. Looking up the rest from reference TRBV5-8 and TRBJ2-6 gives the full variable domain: EAGVTQSPTHLIKTRGQQATLRCSPISGHTSVYWYQQALGLGLQFLLWYDEGEERNRGNFPPRFSGRQFPNYSSELNVNALELEDSALYLCASRLAGLSGANVLTFGAGSRLTVL.

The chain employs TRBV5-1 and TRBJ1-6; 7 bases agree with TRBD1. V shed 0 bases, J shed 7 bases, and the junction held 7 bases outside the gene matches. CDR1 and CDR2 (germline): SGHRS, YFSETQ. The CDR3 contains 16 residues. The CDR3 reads CASSLVGAGGNSPLHF. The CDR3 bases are TGCGCCAGCAGCTTGGTTGGAGCAGGGGGGAATTCACCCCTCCACTTT.

CDR3 residues: CASSSQGGEQFF. DNA for the CDR3: TGTGCCAGCAGTTCACAGGGGGGCGAGCAGTTCTTC. The rearrangement joins TRBV6-5 to TRBJ2-1, with TRBD1 matching 8 bases. The CDR3 loop spans 12 amino acids. CDR1 is MNHEY, CDR2 SVGAGI, per germline. With V trimmed by 4 bases and J by 10 bases, 3 bases remained unmatched.

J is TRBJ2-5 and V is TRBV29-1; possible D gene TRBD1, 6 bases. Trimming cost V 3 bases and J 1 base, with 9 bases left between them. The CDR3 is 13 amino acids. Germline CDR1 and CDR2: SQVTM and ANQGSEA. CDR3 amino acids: CSVERGFQETQYF. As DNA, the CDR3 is TGCAGCGTTGAGAGGGGGTTCCAAGAGACCCAGTACTTC.

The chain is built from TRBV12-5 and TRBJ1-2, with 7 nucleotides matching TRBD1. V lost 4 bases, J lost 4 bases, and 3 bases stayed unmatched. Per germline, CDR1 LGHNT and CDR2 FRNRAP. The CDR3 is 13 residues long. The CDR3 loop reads CASGSQGVYGYTF. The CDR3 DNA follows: TGTGCTAGTGGTTCGCAGGGGGTCTATGGCTACACCTTC.

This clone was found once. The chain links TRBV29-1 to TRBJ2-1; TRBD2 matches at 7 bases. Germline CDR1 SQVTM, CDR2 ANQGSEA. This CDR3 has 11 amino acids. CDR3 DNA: TGCACCACCACGGCGGGGGTACGGCAGTTCTTC. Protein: CTTTAGVRQFF.

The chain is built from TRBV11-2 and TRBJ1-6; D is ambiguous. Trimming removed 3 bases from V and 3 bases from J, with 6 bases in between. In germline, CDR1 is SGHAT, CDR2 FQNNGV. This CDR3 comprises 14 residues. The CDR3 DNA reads TGTGCCAGCAGCTTCGACGACTATAATTCACCCCTCCACTTT. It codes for CASSFDDYNSPLHF.

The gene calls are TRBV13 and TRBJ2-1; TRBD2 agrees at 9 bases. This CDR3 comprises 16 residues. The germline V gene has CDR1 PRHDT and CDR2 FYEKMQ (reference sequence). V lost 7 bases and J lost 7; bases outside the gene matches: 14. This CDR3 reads CASIRQEREVRNEQFF. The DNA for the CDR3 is TGTGCCAGCATCCGACAGGAGCGGGAGGTTCGAAATGAGCAGTTCTTC.

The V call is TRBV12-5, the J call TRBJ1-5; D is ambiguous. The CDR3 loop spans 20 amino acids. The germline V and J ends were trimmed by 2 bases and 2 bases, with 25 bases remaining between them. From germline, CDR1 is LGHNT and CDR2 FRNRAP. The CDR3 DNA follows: TGTGCTAGTGGTTTGTATCGCAGCGCCGATGTTCTCTTTGGCAATCAGCCCCAGCATTTT. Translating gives CASGLYRSADVLFGNQPQHF.

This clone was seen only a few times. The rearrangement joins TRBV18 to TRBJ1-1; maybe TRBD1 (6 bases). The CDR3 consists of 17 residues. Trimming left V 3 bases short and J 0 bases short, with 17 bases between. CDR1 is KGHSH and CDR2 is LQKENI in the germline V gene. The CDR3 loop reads CASSPGSWDNMNTEAFF. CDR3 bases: TGTGCCAGCTCACCGGGTTCTTGGGACAACATGAACACTGAAGCTTTCTTT.

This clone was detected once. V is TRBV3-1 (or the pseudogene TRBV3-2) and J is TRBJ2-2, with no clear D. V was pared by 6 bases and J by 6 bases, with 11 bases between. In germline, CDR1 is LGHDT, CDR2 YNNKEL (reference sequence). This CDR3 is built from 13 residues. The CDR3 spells CASRFLRSGELFF. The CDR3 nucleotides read TGTGCCAGCAGATTCTTGAGGTCCGGGGAGCTGTTTTTT.

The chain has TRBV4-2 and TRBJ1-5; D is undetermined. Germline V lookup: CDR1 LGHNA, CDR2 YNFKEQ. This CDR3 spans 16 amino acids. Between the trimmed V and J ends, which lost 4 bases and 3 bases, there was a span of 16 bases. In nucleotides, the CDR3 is TGTGCCAGCAGCCCCCTGAGAGGAGGAGACAATCAGCCCCAGCATTTT. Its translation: CASSPLRGGDNQPQHF.

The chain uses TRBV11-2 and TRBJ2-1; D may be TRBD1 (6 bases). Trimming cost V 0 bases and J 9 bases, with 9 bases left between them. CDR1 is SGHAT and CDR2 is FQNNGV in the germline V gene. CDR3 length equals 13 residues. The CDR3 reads CASSLDRRGEQFF. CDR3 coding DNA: TGTGCCAGCAGCTTAGATCGCAGGGGTGAGCAGTTCTTC.

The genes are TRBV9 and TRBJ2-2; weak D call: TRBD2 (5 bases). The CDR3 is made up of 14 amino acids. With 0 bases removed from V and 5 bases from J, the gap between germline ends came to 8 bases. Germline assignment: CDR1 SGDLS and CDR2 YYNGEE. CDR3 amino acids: CASSVGGSTGELFF. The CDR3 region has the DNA TGTGCCAGCAGCGTAGGAGGGTCAACCGGGGAGCTGTTTTTT.

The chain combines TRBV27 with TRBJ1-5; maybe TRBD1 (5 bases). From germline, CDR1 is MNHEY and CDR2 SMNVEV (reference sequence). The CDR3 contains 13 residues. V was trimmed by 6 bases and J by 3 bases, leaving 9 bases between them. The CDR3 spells CASSRTNNQPQHF. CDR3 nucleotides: TGTGCCAGCAGCCGGACAAACAATCAGCCCCAGCATTTT.

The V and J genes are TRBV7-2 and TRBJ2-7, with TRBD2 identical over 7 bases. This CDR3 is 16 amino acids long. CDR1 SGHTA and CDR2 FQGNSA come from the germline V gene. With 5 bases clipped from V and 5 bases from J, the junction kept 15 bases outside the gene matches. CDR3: CASSQDLGRGNNEQYF. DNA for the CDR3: TGTGCCAGCAGCCAAGATCTGGGGCGGGGGAACAACGAGCAGTACTTC.

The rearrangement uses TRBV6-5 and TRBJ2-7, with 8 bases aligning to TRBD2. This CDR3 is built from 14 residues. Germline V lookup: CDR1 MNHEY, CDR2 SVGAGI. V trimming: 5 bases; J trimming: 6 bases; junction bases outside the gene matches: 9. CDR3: CASSHPGLVSEQYF. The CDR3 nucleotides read TGTGCCAGCAGTCACCCGGGACTAGTAAGCGAGCAGTACTTC.

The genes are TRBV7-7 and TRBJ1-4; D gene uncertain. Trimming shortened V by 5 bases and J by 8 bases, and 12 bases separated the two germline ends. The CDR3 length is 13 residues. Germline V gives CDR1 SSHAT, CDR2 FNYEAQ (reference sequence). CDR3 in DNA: TGTGCCAGCAGCGTGGACCTTCGGGAAAAACTGTTTTTT. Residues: CASSVDLREKLFF. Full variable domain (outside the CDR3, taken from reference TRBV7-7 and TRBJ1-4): GAGVSQSPRYKVTKRGQDVTLRCDPISSHATLYWYQQALGQGPEFLTYFNYEAQPDKSGLPSDRFSAERPEGSISTLTIQRTEQRDSAMYRCASSVDLREKLFFGSGTQLSVL.

The CDR3 DNA reads as TGCAGTGCTAGTAACTCTTTGGATGAGCAGTTCTTC. As protein: CSASNSLDEQFF. This chain joins TRBV20-1 and TRBJ2-1; no firm D call. Germline CDR1 reads DFQATT; CDR2 reads SNEGSKA (reference sequence). Trimming left V 3 bases short and J 8 bases short, with 11 bases between. CDR3 length: 12 residues.

The CDR3 region is CATSRLPRGGPDTQYF. Here the CDR3 DNA reads TGTGCCACCAGCAGATTGCCTAGAGGGGGCCCAGATACGCAGTATTTT. The chain recombines TRBV15 with TRBJ2-3; 7 bases are a match to TRBD1. The CDR3 has 16 residues. The ends lost 2 bases at V and 4 bases at J; junction bases unmatched: 9. Germline assignment: CDR1 LNHNV and CDR2 YYDKDF (reference sequence).

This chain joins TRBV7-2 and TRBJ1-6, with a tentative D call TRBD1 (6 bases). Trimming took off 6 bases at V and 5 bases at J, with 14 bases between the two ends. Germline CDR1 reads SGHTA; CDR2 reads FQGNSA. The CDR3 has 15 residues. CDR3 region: CASSRQAGDNSPLHF. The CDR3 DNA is TGTGCCAGCAGTCGGCAGGCAGGGGATAATTCACCCCTCCACTTT.

The CDR3 DNA sequence: TGTGCCAGCAGCGTAGGTGGAGGACTAGCGAAGAACAATGAGCAGTTCTTC. It yields the protein CASSVGGGLAKNNEQFF. V is TRBV9 and J is TRBJ2-1, with TRBD2 matching over 9 bases. The germline CDR1 and CDR2 sequences are SGDLS and YYNGEE. Unmatched junction bases numbered 9, after V lost 0 bases and J lost 5 bases. This CDR3 spans 17 amino acids.

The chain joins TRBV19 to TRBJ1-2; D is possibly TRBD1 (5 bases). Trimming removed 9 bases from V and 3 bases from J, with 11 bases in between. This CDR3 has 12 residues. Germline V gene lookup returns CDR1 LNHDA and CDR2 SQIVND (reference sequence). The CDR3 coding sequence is TGTGCCAGCCAGGGTGGAGACTATGGCTACACCTTC. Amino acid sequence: CASQGGDYGYTF.